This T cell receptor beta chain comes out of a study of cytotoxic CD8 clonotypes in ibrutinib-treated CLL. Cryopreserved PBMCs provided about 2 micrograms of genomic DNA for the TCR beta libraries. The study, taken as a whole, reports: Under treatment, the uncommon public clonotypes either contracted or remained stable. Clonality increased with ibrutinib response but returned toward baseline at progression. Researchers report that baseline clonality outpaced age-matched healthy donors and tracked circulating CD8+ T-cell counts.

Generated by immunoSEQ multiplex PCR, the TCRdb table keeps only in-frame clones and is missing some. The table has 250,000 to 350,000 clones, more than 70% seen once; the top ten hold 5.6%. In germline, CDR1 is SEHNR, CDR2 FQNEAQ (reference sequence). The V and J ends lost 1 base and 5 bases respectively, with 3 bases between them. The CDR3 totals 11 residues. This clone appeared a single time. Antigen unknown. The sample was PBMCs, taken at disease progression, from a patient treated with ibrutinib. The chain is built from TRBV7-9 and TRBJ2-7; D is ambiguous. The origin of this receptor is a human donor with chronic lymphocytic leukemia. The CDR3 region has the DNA TGTGCCAGCAGCTTAGGTAACGAGCAGTACTTC. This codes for CASSLGNEQYF.